This entry describes one TCR beta chain. Original methodology: Amplification from reference gene primers served as the basis for estimated nucleated cell counts. Method: immunoSEQ multiplex PCR; TCRdb's copy keeps in-frame clones and lacks some. Clonal size and the V and J genes are those of that table, whereas D and trimming came from the DNA. Of some 300,000 clones detected, 89% appear once; the ten largest clones hold less than 2%. This sample is drawn from a study of blood T cell repertoires in COVID-19. Study-level information: PBMCs, B-cell-depleted T cells, or T cells were the source of the cDNA or gDNA that made up the material.

The CDR3 extends over 13 amino acids. V gave up 5 bases and J gave up 5 bases; unmatched junction bases: 4. Germline V gene lookup returns CDR1 MNHEY and CDR2 SMNVEV (reference sequence). The study drew participants aged roughly 18 to 95 years from about two dozen US areas. Recovery meant two consecutive negative NP/OP PCR tests, professional clearance, or resolved symptoms. The TCR originated in a middle-aged woman who had recovered from COVID-19. The specimen sequenced was PBMCs or T cells enriched from blood (not recorded which). This chain connects TRBV27 to TRBJ1-1; 8 bases match TRBD1. The CDR3 protein is CASSLHRGTEAFF. CDR3 coding DNA: TGTGCCAGCAGTCTTCACAGGGGGACTGAAGCTTTCTTT.